One TCR beta chain is described in this entry. This sample was taken from a study of control samples from healthy donors and cancer patients. Germline CDR1 and CDR2: KGHDR and SFDVKD. The CDR3 covers 13 residues. Trimming pared 7 bases from V and 4 bases from J, leaving 12 bases between. Generated by immunoSEQ multiplex PCR, the TCRdb table keeps only in-frame clones and is missing some. The data show about 120,000 clones, about 83% seen once. Sequenced material: blood. The J gene is TRBJ2-5, the V gene TRBV24-1; no clear D. This receptor was obtained from a man aged 25-45 years in good health. The CDR3 region has the DNA TGTGCCACCAGCCGCGGACCCGGAGAGACCCAGTACTTC. Amino acids: CATSRGPGETQYF.